This T cell receptor beta chain is drawn from a study of T cell changes during pregnancy in multiple sclerosis. The method was immunoSEQ multiplex PCR; TCRdb's version includes in-frame clones alone and lacks a portion of them. The sample includes roughly 51,000 clones, approximately 94% of them seen just once. This CDR3 region has 13 residues. With 5 bases removed from V and 4 bases from J, the gap between germline ends came to 11 bases. Germline-derived CDR1 and CDR2 are MNHEY and SMNVEV (reference sequence). The clonotype originates from a female donor with multiple sclerosis, enrolled in a pregnancy study. Sequenced here: CD8+ T cells from peripheral blood mononuclear cells, sampled before pregnancy. The J gene is TRBJ1-2, the V gene TRBV27; tentative D call: TRBD1 (5 bases). DNA of the CDR3: TGTGCCAGCAGTCCGGGGGTTCTCTATGGCTACACCTTC. Its translation: CASSPGVLYGYTF.